This TCR beta chain was identified during a study of PD-1 blockade in classical Hodgkin lymphoma (dated by TCRdb to 2018 to 2020). Regarding the research as a whole: Nivolumab dosing was 3 mg/kg intravenously every 2 weeks, continuing until either disease progression or unacceptable toxicity. The study used CyTOF and TCR beta sequencing to define a peripheral blood immune signature of response to PD-1 blockade in classical Hodgkin lymphoma. The research as a whole found: Trial patients with a complete response had baseline diversity similar to that of newly diagnosed patients, while partial responders and progressors had significantly lower diversity. The study was limited to a single clinical trial cohort, and causes of repertoire differences, possibly disease activity or prior therapy, remained undefined. Baseline TCR diversity was reported as lower in newly diagnosed patients than in healthy donors, and lower still in relapsed/refractory patients. A significant rise by C4D1 was seen in CD4+ but not CD8+ TCR diversity (p=0.0027 vs p=0.16), with the rise being most apparent in complete responders (p=0.02). Lower diversity was observed in patients in whom nivolumab was started less than 1 year after ASCT, and these patients were excluded from later analyses so that confounding by immune reconstitution would be avoided.

The Qiagen DNeasy kit was used to extract genomic DNA both from unsorted PBMCs and from the negatively selected CD4+ and CD8+ fractions. TCR beta CDR3 regions were subjected to amplification by immunoSEQ multiplex PCR with primers that anneal to V and J segments. A synthetic immune receptor repertoire was used to minimize amplification bias, and any residual bias was removed computationally once sequencing was done. The source study handled its data this way. Custom Python scripts were used to quantify repertoire diversity as the Shannon entropy index. Unsorted, CD4+ and CD8+ repertoires were examined separately, except in combined analyses, for which CD4+ and CD8+ sequences were merged in silico. A clone counted as expanded when the clone's frequency after treatment rose at least 2-fold relative to C1D1, and clones undetected at baseline were given a pseudocount of 0.5. Singleton clones were defined as clones with 0 or 1 copy at C1D1, and non-singleton clones were defined as clones with 2 or more copies. Clones expanded in unsorted samples were annotated as CD4+, CD8+ or unknown by matching protein sequences in sorted samples from the same patient. Wilcoxon tests on paired samples were used to test diversity changes from C1D1 to C4D1. The immuneACCESS repertoire file appears here via TCRdb, limited to in-frame rearrangements. These files lack a portion of the clones; in checked studies, under half of the deficit traces to unresolved V genes, and the cause of the others is not known. D and trimming were read from the DNA, whereas the V and J calls and clone size are those reported in that table. Present in this sample are tens of thousands of clones, 60% to 85% of which were seen just once. The ten largest clones take up approximately 3% of the sample.

The time point label corresponds to: cycle 1 day 1 (C1D1), immediately before nivolumab initiation. All trial patients had relapsed after autologous stem cell transplantation, with cohorts A, B and C differing in prior brentuximab vedotin exposure. The trial cohort comprised 56 patients with relapsed/refractory classical Hodgkin lymphoma whose best overall responses were complete response, partial response or progressive disease. Single-agent nivolumab was administered to trial patients in the multi-cohort phase II CheckMate 205 trial. Best overall response was determined by an independent review committee according to the 2007 International Working Group response criteria. Trial PBMCs were collected immediately before nivolumab initiation (C1D1) and during therapy at cycle 2 day 1 and cycle 4 day 1. Peripheral blood was collected in 8 mL Vacutainer Cell Preparation Tubes, from which PBMCs were isolated by centrifugation and then cryopreserved.

This clone was found a few times. Its cognate antigen has yet to be identified. No base qualities exist here, and no much larger clone lies one base off it. Taken from cysteine to phenylalanine, the CDR3 has 11 residues. This entry keeps only the CDR3 DNA: 33 bases, framed from base 1. From the germline V gene (reference sequence), CDR1 is SEHNR and CDR2 is FQNEAQ. Trimming takes 6 bases from V and 3 bases from J, and the germline ends sit 2 bases apart. The sequence links TRBV7-9 to TRBJ1-4, with the D segment identity uncertain. This sequence was found in a human donor with classical Hodgkin lymphoma. This specimen was peripheral blood mononuclear cells (PBMCs), taken at baseline. The DNA sequence is given as TGTGCCAGCAGGGCTAATGAAAAACTGTTTTTT. This codes for CASRANEKLFF.